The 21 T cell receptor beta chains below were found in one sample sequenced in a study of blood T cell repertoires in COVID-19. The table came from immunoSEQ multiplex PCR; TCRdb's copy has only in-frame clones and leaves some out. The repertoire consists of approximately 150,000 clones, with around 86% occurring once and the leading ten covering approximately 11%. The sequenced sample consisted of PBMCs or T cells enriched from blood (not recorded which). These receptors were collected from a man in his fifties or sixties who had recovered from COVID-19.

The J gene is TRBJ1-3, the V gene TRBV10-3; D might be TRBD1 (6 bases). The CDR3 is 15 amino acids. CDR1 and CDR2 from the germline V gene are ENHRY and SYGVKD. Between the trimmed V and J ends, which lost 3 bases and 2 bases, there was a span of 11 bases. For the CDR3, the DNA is TGTGCCATCAGTGATGACAGGAATGCTGGAAACACCATATATTTT. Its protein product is CAISDDRNAGNTIYF.

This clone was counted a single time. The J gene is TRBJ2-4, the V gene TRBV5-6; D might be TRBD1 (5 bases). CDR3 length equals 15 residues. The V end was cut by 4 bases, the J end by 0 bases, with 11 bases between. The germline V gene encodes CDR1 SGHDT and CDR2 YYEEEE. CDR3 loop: CASSRTLIAKNIQYF. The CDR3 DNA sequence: TGTGCCAGCAGCAGGACACTAATAGCCAAAAACATTCAGTACTTC.

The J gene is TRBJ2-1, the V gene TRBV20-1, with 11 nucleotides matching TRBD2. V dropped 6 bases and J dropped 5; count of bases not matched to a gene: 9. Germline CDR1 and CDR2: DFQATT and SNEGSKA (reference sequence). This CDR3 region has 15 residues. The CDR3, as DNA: TGCAGTGCCAGTAGCGGGGGGGCTTTTGACAATGAGCAGTTCTTC. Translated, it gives CSASSGGAFDNEQFF.

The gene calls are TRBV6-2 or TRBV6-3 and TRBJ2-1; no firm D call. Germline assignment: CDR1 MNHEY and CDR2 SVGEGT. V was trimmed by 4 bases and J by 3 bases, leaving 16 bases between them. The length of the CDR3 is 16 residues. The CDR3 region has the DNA TGTGCCAGCAGTTCCGGGTTGATAGCAGTCTACAATGAGCAGTTCTTC. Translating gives CASSSGLIAVYNEQFF.

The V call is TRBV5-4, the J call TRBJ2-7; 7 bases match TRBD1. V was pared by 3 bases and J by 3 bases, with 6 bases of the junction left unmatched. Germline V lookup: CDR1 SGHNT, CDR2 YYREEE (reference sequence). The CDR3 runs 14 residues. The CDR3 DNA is TGTGCCAGCAGCTCGACAGGGAAGAACTACGAGCAGTACTTC. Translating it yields CASSSTGKNYEQYF. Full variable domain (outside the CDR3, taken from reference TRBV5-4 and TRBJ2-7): ETGVTQSPTHLIKTRGQQVTLRCSSQSGHNTVSWYQQALGQGPQFIFQYYREEENGRGNFPPRFSGLQFPNYSSELNVNALELDDSALYLCASSSTGKNYEQYFGPGTRLTVT.

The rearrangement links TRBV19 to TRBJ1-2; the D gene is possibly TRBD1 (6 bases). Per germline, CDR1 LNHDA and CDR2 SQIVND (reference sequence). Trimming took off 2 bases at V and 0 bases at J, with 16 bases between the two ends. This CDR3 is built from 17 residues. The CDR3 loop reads CASSISWTALTNYGYTF. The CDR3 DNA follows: TGTGCCAGTAGTATAAGTTGGACAGCACTGACTAACTATGGCTACACCTTC.

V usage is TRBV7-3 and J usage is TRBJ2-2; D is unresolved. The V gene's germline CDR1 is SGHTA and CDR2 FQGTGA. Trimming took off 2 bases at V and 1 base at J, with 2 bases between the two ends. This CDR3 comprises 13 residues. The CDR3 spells CASSLLNTGELFF. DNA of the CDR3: TGTGCCAGCAGCTTACTGAACACCGGGGAGCTGTTTTTT.

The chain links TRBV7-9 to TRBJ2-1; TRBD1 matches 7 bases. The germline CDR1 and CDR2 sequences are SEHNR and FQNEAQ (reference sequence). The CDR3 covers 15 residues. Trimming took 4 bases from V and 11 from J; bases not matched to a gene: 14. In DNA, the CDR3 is TGTGCCAGCAGCTCGCCGGGACAGCCCGCCCGCAAGCAGTTCTTC. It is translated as CASSSPGQPARKQFF.

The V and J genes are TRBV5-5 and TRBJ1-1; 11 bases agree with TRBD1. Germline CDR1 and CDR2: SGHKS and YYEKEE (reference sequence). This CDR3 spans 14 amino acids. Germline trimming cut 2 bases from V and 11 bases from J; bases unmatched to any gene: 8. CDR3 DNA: TGTGCCAGCAGCTTTGGGACAGGGGGTTTTGGGGCTTTCTTT. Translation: CASSFGTGGFGAFF. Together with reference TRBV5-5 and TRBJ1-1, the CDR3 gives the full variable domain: DAGVTQSPTHLIKTRGQQVTLRCSPISGHKSVSWYQQVLGQGPQFIFQYYEKEERGRGNFPDRFSARQFPNYSSELNVNALLLGDSALYLCASSFGTGGFGAFFGQGTRLTVV.

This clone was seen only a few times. CDR3 region: CASSSLTNPEGSYEQYF. The CDR3, as DNA: TGTGCCAGCAGCTCCCTAACCAACCCGGAGGGGTCCTACGAGCAGTACTTC. The rearrangement joins TRBV7-6 to TRBJ2-7, with TRBD2 as a possible D gene (6 bases). CDR1 and CDR2 from the germline V gene are SGHVS and FNYEAQ. The CDR3 extends over 17 amino acids. V dropped 4 bases and J dropped 1 base, with 20 bases sitting between them.

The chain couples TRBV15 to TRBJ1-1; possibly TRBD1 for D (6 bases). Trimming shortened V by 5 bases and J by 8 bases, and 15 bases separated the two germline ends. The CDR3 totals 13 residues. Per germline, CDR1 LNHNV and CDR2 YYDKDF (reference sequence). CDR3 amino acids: CATSPRQAAEAFF. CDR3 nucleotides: TGTGCCACCAGCCCTCGACAGGCCGCCGAAGCTTTCTTT.

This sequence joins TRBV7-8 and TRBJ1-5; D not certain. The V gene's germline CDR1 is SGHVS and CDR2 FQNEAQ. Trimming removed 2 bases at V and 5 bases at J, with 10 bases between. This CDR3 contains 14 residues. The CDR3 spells CASSLWLTDQPQHF. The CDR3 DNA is TGTGCCAGCAGCTTATGGTTAACGGATCAGCCCCAGCATTTT.

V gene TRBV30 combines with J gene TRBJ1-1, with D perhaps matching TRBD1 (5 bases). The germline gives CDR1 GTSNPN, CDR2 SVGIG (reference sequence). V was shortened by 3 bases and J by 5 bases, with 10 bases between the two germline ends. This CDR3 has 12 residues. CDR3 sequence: CAWSHQGTEAFF. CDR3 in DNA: TGTGCCTGGAGCCACCAGGGTACTGAAGCTTTCTTT.

CDR3 sequence reads: CASSPPGGMNTEAFF. Here the CDR3 DNA reads TGTGCCAGCAGTCCCCCCGGGGGAATGAACACTGAAGCTTTCTTT. The chain employs TRBV28 and TRBJ1-1; TRBD1 is a possible D gene (5 bases). Deletions cut 5 bases from V and 0 bases from J, with 13 bases between. In germline, CDR1 is MDHEN, CDR2 SYDVKM. The CDR3 runs 15 residues.

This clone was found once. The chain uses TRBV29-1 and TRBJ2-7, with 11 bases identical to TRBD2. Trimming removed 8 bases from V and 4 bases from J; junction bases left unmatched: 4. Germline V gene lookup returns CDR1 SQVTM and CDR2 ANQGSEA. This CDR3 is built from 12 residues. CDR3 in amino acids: CSCTSGSYEQYF. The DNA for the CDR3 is TGCAGCTGTACTAGCGGGAGTTACGAGCAGTACTTC.

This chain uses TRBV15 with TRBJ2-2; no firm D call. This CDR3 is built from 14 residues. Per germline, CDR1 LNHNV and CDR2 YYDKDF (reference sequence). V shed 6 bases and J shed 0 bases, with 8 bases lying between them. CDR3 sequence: CATRPGSNTGELFF. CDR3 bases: TGTGCCACCAGACCAGGTTCGAACACCGGGGAGCTGTTTTTT.

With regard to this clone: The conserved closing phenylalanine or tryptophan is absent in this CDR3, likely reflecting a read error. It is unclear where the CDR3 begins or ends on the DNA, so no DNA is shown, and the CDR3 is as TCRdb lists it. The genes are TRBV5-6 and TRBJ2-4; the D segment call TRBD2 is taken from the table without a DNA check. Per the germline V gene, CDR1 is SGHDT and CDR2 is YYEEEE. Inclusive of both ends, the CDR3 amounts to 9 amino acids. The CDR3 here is CASHRTPTS.

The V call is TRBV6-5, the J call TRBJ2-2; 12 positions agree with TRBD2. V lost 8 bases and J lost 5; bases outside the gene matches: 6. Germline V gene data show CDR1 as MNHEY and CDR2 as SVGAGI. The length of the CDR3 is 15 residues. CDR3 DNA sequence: TGTGCCAGCTGGGGACTAGCGGGCCCAACCGGGGAGCTGTTTTTT. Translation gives CASWGLAGPTGELFF.

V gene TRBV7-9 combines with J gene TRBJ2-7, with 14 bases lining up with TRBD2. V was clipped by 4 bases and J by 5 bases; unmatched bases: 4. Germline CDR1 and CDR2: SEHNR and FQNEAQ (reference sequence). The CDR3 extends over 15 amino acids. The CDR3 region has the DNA TGTGCCAGCAGCTACGGGACTAGCGGGAGTAACGAGCAGTACTTC. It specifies CASSYGTSGSNEQYF.

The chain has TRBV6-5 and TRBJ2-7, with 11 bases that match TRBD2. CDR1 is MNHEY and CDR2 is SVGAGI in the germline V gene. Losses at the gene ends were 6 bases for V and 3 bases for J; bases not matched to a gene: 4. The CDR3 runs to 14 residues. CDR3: CASSLLAGGYEQYF. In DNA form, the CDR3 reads TGTGCCAGCAGCCTGCTAGCGGGAGGCTACGAGCAGTACTTC.

Here the CDR3 reads CASSLGQVVSEAFF. CDR3 nucleotides: TGTGCCAGCAGTTTAGGACAGGTAGTCTCTGAAGCTTTCTTT. This chain connects TRBV28 to TRBJ1-1; 7 nucleotides align to TRBD1. The CDR3 extends over 14 amino acids. J gave up 6 bases and V 2 bases, and 6 bases lay outside the gene matches. Germline V CDR1 and CDR2: MDHEN, SYDVKM.